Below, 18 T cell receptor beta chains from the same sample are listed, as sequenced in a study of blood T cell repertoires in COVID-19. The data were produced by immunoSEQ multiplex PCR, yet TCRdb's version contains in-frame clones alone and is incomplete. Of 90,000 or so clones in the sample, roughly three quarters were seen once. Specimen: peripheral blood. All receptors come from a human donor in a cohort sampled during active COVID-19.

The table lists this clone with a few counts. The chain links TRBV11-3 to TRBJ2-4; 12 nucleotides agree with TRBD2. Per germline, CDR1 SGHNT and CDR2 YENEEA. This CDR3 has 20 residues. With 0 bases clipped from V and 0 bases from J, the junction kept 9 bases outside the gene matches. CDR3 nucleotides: TGTGCCAGCAGCTTAGATGGGGGACTAGCGGGCGGACTAGCCAAAAACATTCAGTACTTC. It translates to CASSLDGGLAGGLAKNIQYF.

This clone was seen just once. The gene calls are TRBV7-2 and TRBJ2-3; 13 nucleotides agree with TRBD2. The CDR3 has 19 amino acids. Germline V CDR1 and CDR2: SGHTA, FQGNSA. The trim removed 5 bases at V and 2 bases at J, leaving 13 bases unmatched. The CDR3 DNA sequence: TGTGCCAGCAGCAGAGTAGGGACTAGCGGGACCATAAACACAGATACGCAGTATTTT. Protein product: CASSRVGTSGTINTDTQYF.

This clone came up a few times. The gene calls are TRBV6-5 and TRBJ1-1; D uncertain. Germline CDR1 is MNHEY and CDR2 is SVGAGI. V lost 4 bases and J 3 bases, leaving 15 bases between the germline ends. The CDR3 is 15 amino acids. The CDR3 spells CASSSHLAEDTEAFF. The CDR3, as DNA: TGTGCCAGCAGTTCCCACCTCGCAGAGGACACTGAAGCTTTCTTT.

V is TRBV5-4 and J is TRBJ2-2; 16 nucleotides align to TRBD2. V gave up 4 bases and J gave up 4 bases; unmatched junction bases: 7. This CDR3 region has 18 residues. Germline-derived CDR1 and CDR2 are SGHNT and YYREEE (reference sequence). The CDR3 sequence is CASSGGLAGGRGTGELFF. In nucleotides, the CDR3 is TGTGCCAGCAGCGGGGGACTAGCGGGAGGGCGCGGCACCGGGGAGCTGTTTTTT.

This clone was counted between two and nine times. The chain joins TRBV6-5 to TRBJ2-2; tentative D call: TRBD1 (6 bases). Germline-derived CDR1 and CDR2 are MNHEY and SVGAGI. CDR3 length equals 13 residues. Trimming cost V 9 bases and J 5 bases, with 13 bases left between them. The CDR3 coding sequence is TGTGCCAGTAAAACAGGGAATACCGGGGAGCTGTTTTTT. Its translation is CASKTGNTGELFF.

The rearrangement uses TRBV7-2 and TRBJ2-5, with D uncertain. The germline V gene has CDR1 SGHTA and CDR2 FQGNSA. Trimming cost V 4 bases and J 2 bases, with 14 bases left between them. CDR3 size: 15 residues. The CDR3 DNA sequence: TGTGCCAGCAGCTACCAGCGAGGATCTCAAGAGACCCAGTACTTC. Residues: CASSYQRGSQETQYF.

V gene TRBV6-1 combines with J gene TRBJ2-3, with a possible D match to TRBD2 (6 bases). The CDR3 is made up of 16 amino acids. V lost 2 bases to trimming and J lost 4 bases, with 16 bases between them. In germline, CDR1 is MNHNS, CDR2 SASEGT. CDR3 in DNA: TGTGCCAGCAGTGAAAGGCGAACGGGAGAGTCAGATACGCAGTATTTT. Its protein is CASSERRTGESDTQYF.

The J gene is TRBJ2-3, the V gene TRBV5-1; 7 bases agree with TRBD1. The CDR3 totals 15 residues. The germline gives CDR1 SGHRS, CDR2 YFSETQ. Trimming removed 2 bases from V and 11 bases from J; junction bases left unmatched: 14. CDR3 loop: CASSFIDRVAREQYF. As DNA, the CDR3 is TGCGCCAGCAGCTTTATCGACAGGGTGGCGCGTGAGCAGTATTTT.

The CDR3 protein is CATSDPPGYTQYF. The CDR3 DNA sequence: TGTGCCACCAGTGACCCCCCGGGATATACGCAGTATTTT. The rearrangement joins TRBV24-1 to TRBJ2-3; possibly TRBD2 for D (5 bases). CDR1 and CDR2 from the germline V gene are KGHDR and SFDVKD. Trimming stripped 4 bases from V and 7 bases from J, with 11 bases between. The CDR3 is 13 residues long.

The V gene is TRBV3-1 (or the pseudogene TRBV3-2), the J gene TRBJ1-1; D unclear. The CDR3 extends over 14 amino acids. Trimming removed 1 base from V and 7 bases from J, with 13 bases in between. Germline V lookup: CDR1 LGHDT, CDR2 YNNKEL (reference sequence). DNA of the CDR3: TGTGCCAGCAGCCAAGGGGCAGGTTACGGTGAAGCTTTCTTT. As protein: CASSQGAGYGEAFF.

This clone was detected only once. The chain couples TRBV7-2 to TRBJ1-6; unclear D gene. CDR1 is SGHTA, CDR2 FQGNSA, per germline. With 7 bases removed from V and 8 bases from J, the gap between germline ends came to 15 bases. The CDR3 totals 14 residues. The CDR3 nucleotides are TGTGCCAGCAAGACCGGTCCGAGGGATTCACCCCTCCACTTT. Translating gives CASKTGPRDSPLHF.

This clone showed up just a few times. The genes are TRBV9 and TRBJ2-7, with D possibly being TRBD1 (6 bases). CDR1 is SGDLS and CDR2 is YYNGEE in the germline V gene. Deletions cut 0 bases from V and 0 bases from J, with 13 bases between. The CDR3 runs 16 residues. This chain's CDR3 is CASSVGLWTDSYEQYF. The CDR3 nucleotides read TGTGCCAGCAGCGTAGGTCTCTGGACAGACTCCTACGAGCAGTACTTC.

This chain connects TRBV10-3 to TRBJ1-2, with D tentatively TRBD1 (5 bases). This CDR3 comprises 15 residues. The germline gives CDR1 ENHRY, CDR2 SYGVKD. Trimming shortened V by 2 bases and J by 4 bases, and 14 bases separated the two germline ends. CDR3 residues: CAISETQGLGYGYTF. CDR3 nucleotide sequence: TGTGCCATCAGTGAGACCCAGGGTTTGGGCTATGGCTACACCTTC.

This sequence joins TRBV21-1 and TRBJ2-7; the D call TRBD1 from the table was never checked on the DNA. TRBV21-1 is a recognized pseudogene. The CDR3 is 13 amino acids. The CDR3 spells CASSNRDRREQYF. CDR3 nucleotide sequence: TGTGCCAGCAGCAACCGGGACAGGCGAGAGCAGTACTTC.

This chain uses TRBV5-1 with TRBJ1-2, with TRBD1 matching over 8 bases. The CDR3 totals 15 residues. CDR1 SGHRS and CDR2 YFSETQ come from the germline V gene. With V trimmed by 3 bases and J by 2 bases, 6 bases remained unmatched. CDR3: CASSSQGAGNYGYTF. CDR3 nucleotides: TGCGCCAGCAGCTCTCAGGGGGCTGGGAACTATGGCTACACCTTC.

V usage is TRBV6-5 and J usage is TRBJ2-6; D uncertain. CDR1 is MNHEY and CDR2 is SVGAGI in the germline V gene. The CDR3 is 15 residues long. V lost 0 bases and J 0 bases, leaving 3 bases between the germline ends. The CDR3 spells CASSYSGSGANVLTF. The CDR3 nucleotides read TGTGCCAGCAGTTACTCCGGCTCTGGGGCCAACGTCCTGACTTTC.

CDR3 DNA sequence: TGTGCCAGCAGGGGGACGGAGGCGGGAACAGATACGCAGTATTTT. It specifies CASRGTEAGTDTQYF. This chain links TRBV7-9 with TRBJ2-3, with a possible D match to TRBD2 (6 bases). Germline V gives CDR1 SEHNR, CDR2 FQNEAQ (reference sequence). Trimming left V 6 bases short and J 3 bases short, with 16 bases between. This CDR3 has 15 residues. Looking up the rest from reference TRBV7-9 and TRBJ2-3 gives the full variable domain: DTGVSQNPRHKITKRGQNVTFRCDPISEHNRLYWYRQTLGQGPEFLTYFQNEAQLEKSRLLSDRFSAERPKGSFSTLEIQRTEQGDSAMYLCASRGTEAGTDTQYFGPGTRLTVL.

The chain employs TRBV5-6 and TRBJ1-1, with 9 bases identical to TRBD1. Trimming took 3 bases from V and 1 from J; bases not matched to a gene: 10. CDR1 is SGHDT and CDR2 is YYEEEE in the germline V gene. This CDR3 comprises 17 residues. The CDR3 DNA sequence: TGTGCCAGCAGCTCGCCACACGGACAGGGGCAGAACACTGAAGCTTTCTTT. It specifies CASSSPHGQGQNTEAFF.